This TCR beta chain comes out of a study of cytomegalovirus exposure and HLA in healthy donors. Background on the study: Earlier, 100 million to 120 million unique TCR beta sequences were recovered from about 179 million T cells by an analysis.

PCR used 60 Vbeta primers and 13 Jbeta primers. This table comes from immunoSEQ multiplex PCR, and its TCRdb copy is limited to in-frame clones, with some not included. The profile shows approximately 140,000 clones, around 83% of them singletons. With 4 bases removed from V and 4 bases from J, the gap between germline ends came to 11 bases. The germline gives CDR1 SGHRS, CDR2 YFSETQ. CDR3 length equals 13 residues. The clonotype comes from a man aged 50-60 years in good health and CMV-seronegative. The material sequenced was PBMCs. The rearrangement links TRBV5-1 to TRBJ1-1; the D gene is possibly TRBD1 (6 bases). The CDR3 is CASSPLGGTEAFF. The CDR3 DNA reads TGCGCCAGCAGCCCCTTAGGGGGCACTGAAGCTTTCTTT.